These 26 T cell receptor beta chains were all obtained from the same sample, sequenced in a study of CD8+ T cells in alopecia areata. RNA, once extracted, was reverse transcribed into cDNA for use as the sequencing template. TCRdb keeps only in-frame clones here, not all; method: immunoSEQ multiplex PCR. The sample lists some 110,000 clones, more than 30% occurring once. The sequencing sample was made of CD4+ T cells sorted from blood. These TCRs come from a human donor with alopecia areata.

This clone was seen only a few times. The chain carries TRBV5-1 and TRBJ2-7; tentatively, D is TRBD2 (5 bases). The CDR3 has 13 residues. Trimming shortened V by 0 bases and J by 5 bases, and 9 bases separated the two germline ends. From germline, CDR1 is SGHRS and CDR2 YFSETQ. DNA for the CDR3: TGCGCCAGCAGCTTGGCGGGGATACACGAGCAGTACTTC. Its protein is CASSLAGIHEQYF.

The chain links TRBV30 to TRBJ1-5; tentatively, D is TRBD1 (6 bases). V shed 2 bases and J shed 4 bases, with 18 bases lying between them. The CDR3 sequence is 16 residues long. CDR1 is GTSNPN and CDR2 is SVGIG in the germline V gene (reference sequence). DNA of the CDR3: TGTGCCTGGAGTAGTGGTGTAGGGGGTAGGAATCAGCCCCAGCATTTT. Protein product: CAWSSGVGGRNQPQHF. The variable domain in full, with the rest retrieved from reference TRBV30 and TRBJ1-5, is SQTIHQWPATLVQPVGSPLSLECTVEGTSNPNLYWYRQAAGRGLQLLFYSVGIGQISSEVPQNLSASRPQDRQFILSSKKLLLSDSGFYLCAWSSGVGGRNQPQHFGDGTRLSIL.

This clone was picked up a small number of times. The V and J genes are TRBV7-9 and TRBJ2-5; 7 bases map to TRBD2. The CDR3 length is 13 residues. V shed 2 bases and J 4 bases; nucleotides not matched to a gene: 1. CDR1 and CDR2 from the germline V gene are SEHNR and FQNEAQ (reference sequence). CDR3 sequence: CASSLSSGETQYF. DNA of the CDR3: TGTGCCAGCAGCTTATCTAGCGGAGAGACCCAGTACTTC. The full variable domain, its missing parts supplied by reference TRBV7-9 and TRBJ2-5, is DTGVSQNPRHKITKRGQNVTFRCDPISEHNRLYWYRQTLGQGPEFLTYFQNEAQLEKSRLLSDRFSAERPKGSFSTLEIQRTEQGDSAMYLCASSLSSGETQYFGPGTRLLVL.

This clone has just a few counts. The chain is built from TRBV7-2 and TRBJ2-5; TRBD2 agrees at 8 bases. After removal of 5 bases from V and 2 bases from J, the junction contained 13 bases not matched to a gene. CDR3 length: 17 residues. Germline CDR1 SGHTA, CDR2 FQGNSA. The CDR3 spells CASSLDNGGAGQETQYF. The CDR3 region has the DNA TGTGCCAGCAGCCTCGATAACGGGGGGGCGGGTCAAGAGACCCAGTACTTC.

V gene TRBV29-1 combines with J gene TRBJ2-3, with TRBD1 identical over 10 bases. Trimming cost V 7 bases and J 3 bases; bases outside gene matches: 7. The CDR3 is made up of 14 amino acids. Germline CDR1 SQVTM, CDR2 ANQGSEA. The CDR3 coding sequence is TGCAGCGCGATCCGGGACAGGGGAACAGATACGCAGTATTTT. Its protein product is CSAIRDRGTDTQYF.

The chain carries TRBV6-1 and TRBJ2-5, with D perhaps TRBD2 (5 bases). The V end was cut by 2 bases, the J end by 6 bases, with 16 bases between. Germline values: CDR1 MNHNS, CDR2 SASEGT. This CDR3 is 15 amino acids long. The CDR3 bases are TGTGCCAGCAGTGAACCGCGAGCGGACCCCAAGACCCAGTACTTC. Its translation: CASSEPRADPKTQYF.

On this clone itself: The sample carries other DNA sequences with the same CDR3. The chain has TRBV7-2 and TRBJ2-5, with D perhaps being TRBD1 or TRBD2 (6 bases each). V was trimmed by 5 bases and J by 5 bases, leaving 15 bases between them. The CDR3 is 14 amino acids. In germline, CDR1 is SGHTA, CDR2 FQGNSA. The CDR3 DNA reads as TGTGCCAGCAGCGCGGCCGGGGGCCGGGAGACCCAGTACTTC. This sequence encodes CASSAAGGRETQYF.

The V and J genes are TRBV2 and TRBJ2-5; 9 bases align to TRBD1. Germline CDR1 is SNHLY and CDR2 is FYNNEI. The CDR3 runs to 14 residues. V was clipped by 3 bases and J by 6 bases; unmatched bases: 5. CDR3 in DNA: TGTGCCAGCAGTGAGGACAGGGGTCGGCAGACCCAGTACTTC. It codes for CASSEDRGRQTQYF.

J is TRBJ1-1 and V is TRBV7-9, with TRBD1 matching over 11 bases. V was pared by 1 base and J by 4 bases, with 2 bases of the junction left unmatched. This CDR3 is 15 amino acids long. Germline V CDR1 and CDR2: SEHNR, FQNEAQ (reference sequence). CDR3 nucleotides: TGTGCCAGCAGCTTAGGGACAGGGGGCGGCACTGAAGCTTTCTTT. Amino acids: CASSLGTGGGTEAFF.

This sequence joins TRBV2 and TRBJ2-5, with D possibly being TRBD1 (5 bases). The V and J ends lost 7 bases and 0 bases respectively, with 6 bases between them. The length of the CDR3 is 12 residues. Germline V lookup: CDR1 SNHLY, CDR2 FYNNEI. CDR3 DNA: TGTGCCAGCACGGACAACCAAGAGACCCAGTACTTC. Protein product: CASTDNQETQYF.

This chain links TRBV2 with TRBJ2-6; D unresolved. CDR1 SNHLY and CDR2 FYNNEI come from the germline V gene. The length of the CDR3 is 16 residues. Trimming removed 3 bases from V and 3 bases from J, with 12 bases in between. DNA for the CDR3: TGTGCCAGCAGTGAGGTCTTATTACTTGGGGCCAACGTCCTGACTTTC. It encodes CASSEVLLLGANVLTF.

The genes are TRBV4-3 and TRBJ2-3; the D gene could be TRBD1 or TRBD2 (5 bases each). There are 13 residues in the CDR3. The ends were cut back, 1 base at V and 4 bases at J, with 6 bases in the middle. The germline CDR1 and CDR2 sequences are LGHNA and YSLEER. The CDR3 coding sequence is TGCGCCAGCAGCCAAGTGGGGGCAGATACGCAGTATTTT. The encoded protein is CASSQVGADTQYF.

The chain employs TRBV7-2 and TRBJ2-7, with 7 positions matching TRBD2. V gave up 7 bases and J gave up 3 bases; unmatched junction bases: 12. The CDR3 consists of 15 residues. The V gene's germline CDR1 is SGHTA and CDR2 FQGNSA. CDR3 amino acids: CASTQREGAFYEQYF. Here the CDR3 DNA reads TGTGCCAGCACCCAGAGGGAGGGAGCCTTCTACGAGCAGTACTTC.

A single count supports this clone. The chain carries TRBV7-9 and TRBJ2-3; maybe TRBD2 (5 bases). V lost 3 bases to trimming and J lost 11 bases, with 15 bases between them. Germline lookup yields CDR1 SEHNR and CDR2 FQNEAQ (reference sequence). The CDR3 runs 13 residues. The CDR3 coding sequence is TGTGCCAGCAGCTTGCACCCCCGGGGATGGCAGTATTTT. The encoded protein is CASSLHPRGWQYF.

The CDR3 DNA sequence: TGTGCCAGCAGCTTGTTGTATGAGCAGTTCTTC. The encoded protein is CASSLLYEQFF. The rearrangement links TRBV5-6 to TRBJ2-1; D remains unclear. Germline V lookup: CDR1 SGHDT, CDR2 YYEEEE. V lost 1 base to trimming and J lost 8 bases, with 4 bases between them. There are 11 residues in the CDR3.

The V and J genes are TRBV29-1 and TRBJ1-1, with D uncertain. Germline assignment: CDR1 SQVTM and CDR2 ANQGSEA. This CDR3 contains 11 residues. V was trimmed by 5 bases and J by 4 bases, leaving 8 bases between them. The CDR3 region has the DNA TGCAGCGTTCCGGTGGGCACTGAAGCTTTCTTT. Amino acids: CSVPVGTEAFF.

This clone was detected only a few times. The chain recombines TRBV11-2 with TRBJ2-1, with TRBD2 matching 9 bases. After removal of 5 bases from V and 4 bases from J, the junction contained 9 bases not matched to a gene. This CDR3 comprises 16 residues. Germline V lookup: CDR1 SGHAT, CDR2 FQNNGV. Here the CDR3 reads CASSPGGLAGYNEQFF. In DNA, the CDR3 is TGTGCCAGCAGCCCGGGGGGGCTAGCGGGGTACAATGAGCAGTTCTTC.

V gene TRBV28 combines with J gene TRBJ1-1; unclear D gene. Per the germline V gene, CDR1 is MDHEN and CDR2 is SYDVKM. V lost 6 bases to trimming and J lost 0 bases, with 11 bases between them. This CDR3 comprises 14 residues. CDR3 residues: CASRGFEVNTEAFF. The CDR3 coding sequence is TGTGCCAGCAGGGGGTTTGAAGTGAACACTGAAGCTTTCTTT.

CDR3 in DNA: TGCAGTGCTAGCCAGCCAGGGGAGCAGTACTTC. Its translation is CSASQPGEQYF. The chain carries TRBV20-1 and TRBJ2-7; D is possibly TRBD1 (5 bases). The germline CDR1 and CDR2 sequences are DFQATT and SNEGSKA (reference sequence). This CDR3 is 11 amino acids long. The V end was cut by 3 bases, the J end by 7 bases, with 10 bases between.

The CDR3 DNA is TGCAGCGTCCAGACAGGGACGTTTGAAAAACTGTTTTTT. This gives the protein CSVQTGTFEKLFF. The chain uses TRBV29-1 and TRBJ1-4; 7 nucleotides align to TRBD1. The germline gives CDR1 SQVTM, CDR2 ANQGSEA. V shed 6 bases, J shed 7 bases, and the junction held 8 bases outside the gene matches. This CDR3 has 13 residues. The variable domain in full, completed from reference TRBV29-1 and TRBJ1-4, reads SAVISQKPSRDICQRGTSLTIQCQVDSQVTMMFWYRQQPGQSLTLIATANQGSEATYESGFVIDKFPISRPNLTFSTLTVSNMSPEDSSIYLCSVQTGTFEKLFFGSGTQLSVL.

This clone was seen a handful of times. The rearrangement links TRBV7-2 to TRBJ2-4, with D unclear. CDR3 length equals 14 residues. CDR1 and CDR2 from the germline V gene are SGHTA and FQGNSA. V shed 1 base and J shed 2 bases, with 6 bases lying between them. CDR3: CASSLGVSKNIQYF. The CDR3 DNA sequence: TGTGCCAGCAGCTTAGGCGTCTCCAAAAACATTCAGTACTTC.

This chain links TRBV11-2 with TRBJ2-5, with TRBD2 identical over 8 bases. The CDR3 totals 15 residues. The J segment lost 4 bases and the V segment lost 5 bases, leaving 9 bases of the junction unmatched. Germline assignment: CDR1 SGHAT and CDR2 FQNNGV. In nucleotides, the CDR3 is TGTGCCAGCAGCCCCCGGGGGGGCCTATTAGAGACCCAGTACTTC. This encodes CASSPRGGLLETQYF.

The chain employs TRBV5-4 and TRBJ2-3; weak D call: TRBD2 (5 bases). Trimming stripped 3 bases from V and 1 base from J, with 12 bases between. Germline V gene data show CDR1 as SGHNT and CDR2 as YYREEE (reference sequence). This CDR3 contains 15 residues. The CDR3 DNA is TGTGCCAGCAGCTACCAATCGCGGGGCACAGATACGCAGTATTTT. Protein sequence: CASSYQSRGTDTQYF.

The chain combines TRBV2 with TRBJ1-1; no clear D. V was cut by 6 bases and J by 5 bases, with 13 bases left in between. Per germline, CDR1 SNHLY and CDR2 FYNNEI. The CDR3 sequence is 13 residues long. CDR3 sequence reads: CASRTLQVTEAFF. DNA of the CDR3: TGTGCCAGCAGGACCCTACAAGTTACTGAAGCTTTCTTT.

CDR3 nucleotide sequence: TGTGCCAGTAGCGGACTAGCGGGAGGGCCCTACAATGAGCAGTTCTTC. The encoded protein is CASSGLAGGPYNEQFF. The chain employs TRBV19 and TRBJ2-1, with 15 bases identical to TRBD2. Trimming cost V 6 bases and J 2 bases; bases outside gene matches: 2. Germline V gene sequence: CDR1 LNHDA, CDR2 SQIVND (reference sequence). The CDR3 is 16 amino acids.

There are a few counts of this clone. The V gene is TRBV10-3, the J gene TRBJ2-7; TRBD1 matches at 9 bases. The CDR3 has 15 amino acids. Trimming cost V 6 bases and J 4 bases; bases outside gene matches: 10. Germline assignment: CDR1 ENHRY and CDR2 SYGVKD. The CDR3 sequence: CAIRTGTGKVYEQYF. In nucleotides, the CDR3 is TGTGCCATCAGAACCGGGACAGGGAAAGTTTACGAGCAGTACTTC.